This T cell receptor (beta chain) is drawn from a study of T-cell memory formation after mild COVID-19. Study details: TCR clustering was largely donor specific.

General study results and limits: Mainly CM and EM harbored the contracting CD4+ clones; mainly EMRA harbored the CD8+ ones.

CDR1 is ENHRY and CDR2 is SYGVKD in the germline V gene. This CDR3 contains 17 residues. V trimming: 6 bases; J trimming: 2 bases; junction bases outside the gene matches: 12. This clonotype has just a few counts. Antigen: not known. Employing constant-segment primers, 5'RACE generated TCR alpha and TCR beta cDNA libraries bearing sample barcodes and UMIs. MiXCR was run by TCRdb on the 5' RACE reads, yielding one entry per CDR3 protein. The sample includes approximately 340,000 distinct CDR3 sequences, less than 20% of them seen just once. The sequence came from a man younger than 35 who had mild COVID-19 (a few samples of this study predate the infection). Cell type and time point are not known. The chain employs TRBV10-3 and TRBJ2-1; 8 bases are shared with TRBD2. Specimen: PBMCs or a T cell subset sorted from them (not recorded which). The CDR3 here is CAISESLAGEAYNEQFF. The CDR3 DNA reads as TGTGCCATCAGCGAAAGCCTAGCGGGCGAAGCCTACAATGAGCAGTTCTTC.